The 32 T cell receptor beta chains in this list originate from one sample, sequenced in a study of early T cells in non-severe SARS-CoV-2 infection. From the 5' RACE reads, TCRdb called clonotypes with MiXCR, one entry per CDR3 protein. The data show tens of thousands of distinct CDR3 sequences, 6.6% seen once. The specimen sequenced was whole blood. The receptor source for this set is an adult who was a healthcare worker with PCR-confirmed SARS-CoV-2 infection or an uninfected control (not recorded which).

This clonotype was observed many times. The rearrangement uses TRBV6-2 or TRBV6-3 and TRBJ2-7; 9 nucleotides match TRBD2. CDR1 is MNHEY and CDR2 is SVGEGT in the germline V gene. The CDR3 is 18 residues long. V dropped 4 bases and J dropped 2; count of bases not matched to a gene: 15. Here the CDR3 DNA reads TGTGCCAGCAGTTTCAGGGGGAAAACTAGCGGGTTTACCTACGAGCAGTACTTC. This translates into CASSFRGKTSGFTYEQYF.

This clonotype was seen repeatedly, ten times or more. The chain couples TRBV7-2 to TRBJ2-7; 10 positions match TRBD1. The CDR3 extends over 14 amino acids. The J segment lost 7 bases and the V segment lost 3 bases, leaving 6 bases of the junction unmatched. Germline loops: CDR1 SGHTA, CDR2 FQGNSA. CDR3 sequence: CASSLDRGKREQYF. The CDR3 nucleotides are TGTGCCAGCAGCTTGGACAGGGGGAAACGAGAGCAGTACTTC.

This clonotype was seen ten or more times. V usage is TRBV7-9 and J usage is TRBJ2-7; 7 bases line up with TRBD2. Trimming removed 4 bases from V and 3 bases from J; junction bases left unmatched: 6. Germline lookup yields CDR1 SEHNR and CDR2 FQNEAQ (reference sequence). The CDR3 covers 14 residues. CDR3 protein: CASSSGLVVYEQYF. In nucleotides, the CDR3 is TGTGCCAGCAGCTCAGGACTAGTAGTCTACGAGCAGTACTTC.

The CDR3 coding sequence is TGTGCCAGCAGTTATGTACGGGGACGGAACTCCTATAATTCACCCCTCCACTTT. Translated, it gives CASSYVRGRNSYNSPLHF. This chain connects TRBV6-2 or TRBV6-3 to TRBJ1-6, with D maybe TRBD1 (5 bases). The CDR3 sequence is 18 residues long. Germline V gene data show CDR1 as MNHEY and CDR2 as SVGEGT. Trimming left V 3 bases short and J 0 bases short, with 15 bases between.

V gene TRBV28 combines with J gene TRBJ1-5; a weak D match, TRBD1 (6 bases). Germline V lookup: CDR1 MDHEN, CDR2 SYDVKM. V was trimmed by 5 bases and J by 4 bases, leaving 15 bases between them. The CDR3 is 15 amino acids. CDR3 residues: CASSPGDTKNQPQHF. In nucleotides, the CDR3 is TGTGCCAGCAGTCCCGGGGACACCAAGAATCAGCCCCAGCATTTT.

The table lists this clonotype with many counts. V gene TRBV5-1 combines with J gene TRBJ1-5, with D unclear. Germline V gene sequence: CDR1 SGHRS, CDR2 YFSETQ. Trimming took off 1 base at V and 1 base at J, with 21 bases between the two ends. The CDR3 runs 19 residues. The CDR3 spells CASSLLCSHQMGSNQPQHF. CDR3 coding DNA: TGCGCCAGCAGCTTGCTATGTTCCCACCAAATGGGGAGCAATCAGCCCCAGCATTTT.

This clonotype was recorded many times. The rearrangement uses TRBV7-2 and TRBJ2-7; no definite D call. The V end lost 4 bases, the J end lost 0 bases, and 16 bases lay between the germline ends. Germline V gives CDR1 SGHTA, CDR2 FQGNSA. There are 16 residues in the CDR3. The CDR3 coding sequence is TGTGCCAGCAGCTCGCAGAATCCCTGGAACTCCTACGAGCAGTACTTC. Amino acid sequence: CASSSQNPWNSYEQYF.

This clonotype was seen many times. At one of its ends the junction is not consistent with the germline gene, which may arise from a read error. The CDR3 sequence is CSARASDNSNQPHHF. In nucleotides, the CDR3 is TGCAGTGCTAGAGCGAGTGACAATAGCAATCAGCCCCATCATTTT. The V gene is TRBV20-1, the J gene TRBJ1-5; no firm D call. Germline V gives CDR1 DFQATT, CDR2 SNEGSKA (reference sequence). This CDR3 is built from 15 residues.

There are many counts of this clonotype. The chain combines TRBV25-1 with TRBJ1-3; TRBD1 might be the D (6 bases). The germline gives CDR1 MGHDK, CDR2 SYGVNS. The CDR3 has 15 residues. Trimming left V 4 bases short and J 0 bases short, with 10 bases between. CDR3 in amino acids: CASSGQGSSGNTIYF. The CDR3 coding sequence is TGTGCCAGCAGTGGGCAGGGGTCCTCTGGAAACACCATATATTTT.

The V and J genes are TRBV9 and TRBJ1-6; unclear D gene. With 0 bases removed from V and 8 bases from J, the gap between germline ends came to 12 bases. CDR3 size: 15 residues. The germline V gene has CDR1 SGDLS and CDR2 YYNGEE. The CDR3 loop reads CASSVDGLPDSPLHF. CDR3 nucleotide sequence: TGTGCCAGCAGCGTAGACGGGCTCCCAGATTCACCCCTCCACTTT.

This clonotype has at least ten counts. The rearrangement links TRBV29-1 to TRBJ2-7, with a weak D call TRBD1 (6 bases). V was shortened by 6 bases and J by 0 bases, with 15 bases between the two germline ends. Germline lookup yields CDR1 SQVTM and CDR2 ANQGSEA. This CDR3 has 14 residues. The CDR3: CSVLLRQDSYEQYF. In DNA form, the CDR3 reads TGCAGCGTCCTGTTGAGACAGGACTCCTACGAGCAGTACTTC.

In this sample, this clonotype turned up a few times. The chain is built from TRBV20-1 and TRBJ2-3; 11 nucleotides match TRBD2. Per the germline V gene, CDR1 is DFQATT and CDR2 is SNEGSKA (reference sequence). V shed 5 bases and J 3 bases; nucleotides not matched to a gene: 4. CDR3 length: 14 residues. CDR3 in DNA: TGCAGTGCTCGTCTAGCGGGAGGTACAGATACGCAGTATTTT. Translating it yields CSARLAGGTDTQYF.

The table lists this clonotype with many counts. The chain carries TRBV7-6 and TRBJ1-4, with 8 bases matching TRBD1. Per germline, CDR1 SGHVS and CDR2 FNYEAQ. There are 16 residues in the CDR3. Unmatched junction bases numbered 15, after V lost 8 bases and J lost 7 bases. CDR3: CASGGQGGGVAEKLFF. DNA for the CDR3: TGTGCCAGCGGTGGACAGGGAGGAGGTGTTGCTGAAAAACTGTTTTTT.

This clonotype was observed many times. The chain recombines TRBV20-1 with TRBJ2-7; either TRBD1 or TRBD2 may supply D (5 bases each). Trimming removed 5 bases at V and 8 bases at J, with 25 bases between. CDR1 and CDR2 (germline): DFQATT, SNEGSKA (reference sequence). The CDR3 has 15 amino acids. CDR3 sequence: CSAPRDPGRGTQQYF. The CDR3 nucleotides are TGCAGTGCTCCGCGAGATCCGGGACGGGGAACTCAGCAGTACTTC.

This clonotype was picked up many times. As DNA, the CDR3 is TGTGCCACCGGCAGGGAAATAGATACGCAGTATTTT. Amino acids: CATGREIDTQYF. The V call is TRBV6-1, the J call TRBJ2-3; possibly TRBD1 for D (5 bases). V gave up 10 bases and J gave up 5 bases, with 13 bases separating them. CDR3 length: 12 residues. Germline CDR1 is MNHNS and CDR2 is SASEGT.

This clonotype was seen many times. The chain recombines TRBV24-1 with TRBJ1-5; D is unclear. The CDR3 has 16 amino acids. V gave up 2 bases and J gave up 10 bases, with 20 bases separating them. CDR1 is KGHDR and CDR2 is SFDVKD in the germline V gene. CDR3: CATSDSAAAQSQPQHF. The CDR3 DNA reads TGTGCCACCAGTGATTCGGCGGCAGCCCAATCCCAACCCCAGCATTTT.

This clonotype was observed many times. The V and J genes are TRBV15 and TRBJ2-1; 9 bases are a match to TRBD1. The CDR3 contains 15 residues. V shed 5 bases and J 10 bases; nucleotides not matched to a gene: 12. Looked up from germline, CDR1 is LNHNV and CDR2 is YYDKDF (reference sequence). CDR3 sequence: CATSGRDRVYEEQFF. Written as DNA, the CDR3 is TGTGCCACCAGCGGCCGGGACAGGGTGTATGAAGAGCAGTTCTTC. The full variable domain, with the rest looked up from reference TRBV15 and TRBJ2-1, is DAMVIQNPRYQVTQFGKPVTLSCSQTLNHNVMYWYQQKSSQAPKLLFHYYDKDFNNEADTPDNFQSRRPNTSFCFLDIRSPGLGDTAMYLCATSGRDRVYEEQFFGPGTRLTVL.

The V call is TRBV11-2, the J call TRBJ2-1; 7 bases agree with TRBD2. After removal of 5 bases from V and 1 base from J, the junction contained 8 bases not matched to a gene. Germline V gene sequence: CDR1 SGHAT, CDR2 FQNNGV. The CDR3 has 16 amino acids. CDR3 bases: TGTGCCAGCAGCACCGTCGCGGGAGTGTCCTACAATGAGCAGTTCTTC. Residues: CASSTVAGVSYNEQFF.

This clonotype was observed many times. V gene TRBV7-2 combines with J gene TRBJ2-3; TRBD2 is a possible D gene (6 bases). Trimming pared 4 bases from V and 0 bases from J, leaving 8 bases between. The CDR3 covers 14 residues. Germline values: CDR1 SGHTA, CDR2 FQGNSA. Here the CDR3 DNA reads TGTGCCAGCAGCTCGGGACTGAGCACAGATACGCAGTATTTT. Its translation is CASSSGLSTDTQYF.

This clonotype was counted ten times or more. CDR3 loop: CSARDVVSSLNQPQHF. CDR3 nucleotide sequence: TGCAGTGCTAGAGATGTAGTGTCATCCTTGAATCAGCCCCAGCATTTT. The chain carries TRBV20-1 and TRBJ1-5; D unclear. Trimming cost V 0 bases and J 4 bases, with 16 bases left between them. Looked up from germline, CDR1 is DFQATT and CDR2 is SNEGSKA (reference sequence). CDR3 length: 16 amino acids.

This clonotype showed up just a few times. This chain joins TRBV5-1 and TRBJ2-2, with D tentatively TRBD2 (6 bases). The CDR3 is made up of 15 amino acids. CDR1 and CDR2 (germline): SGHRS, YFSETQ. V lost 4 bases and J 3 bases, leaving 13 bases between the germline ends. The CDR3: CASSPGGTHTGELFF. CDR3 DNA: TGCGCCAGCAGCCCAGGAGGGACCCACACCGGGGAGCTGTTTTTT.

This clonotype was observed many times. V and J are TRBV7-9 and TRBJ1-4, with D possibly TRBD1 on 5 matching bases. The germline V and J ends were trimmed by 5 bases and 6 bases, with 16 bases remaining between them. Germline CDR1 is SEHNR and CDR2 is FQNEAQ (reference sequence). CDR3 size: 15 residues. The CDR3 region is CASSASLGLDEKLFF. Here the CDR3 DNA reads TGTGCCAGCAGCGCGAGTCTGGGACTAGATGAAAAACTGTTTTTT.

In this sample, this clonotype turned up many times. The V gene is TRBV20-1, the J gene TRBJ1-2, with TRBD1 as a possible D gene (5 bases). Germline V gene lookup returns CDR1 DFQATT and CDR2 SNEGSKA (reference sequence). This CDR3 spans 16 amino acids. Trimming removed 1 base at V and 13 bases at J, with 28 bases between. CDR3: CSARGPSGTVLSAGTF. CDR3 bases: TGCAGTGCTAGAGGCCCGTCCGGGACCGTCCTATCTGCGGGCACCTTC.

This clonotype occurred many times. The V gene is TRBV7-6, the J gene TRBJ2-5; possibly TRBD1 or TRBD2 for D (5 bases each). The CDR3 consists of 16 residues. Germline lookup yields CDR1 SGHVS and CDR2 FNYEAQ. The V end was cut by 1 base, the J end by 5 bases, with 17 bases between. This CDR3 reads CASSLEGSRGPETQYF. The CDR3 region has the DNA TGTGCCAGCAGCTTAGAGGGGAGTCGGGGACCCGAGACCCAGTACTTC. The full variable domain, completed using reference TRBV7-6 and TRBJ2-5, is GAGVSQSPRYKVTKRGQDVALRCDPISGHVSLYWYRQALGQGPEFLTYFNYEAQQDKSGLPNDRFSAERPEGSISTLTIQRTEQRDSAMYRCASSLEGSRGPETQYFGPGTRLLVL.

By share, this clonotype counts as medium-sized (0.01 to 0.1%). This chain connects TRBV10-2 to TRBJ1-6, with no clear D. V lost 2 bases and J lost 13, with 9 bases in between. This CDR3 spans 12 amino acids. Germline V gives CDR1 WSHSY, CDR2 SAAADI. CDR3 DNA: TGCGCCAGCAGTGAGGCCAAATCTCCCCTCCACTTT. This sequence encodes CASSEAKSPLHF.

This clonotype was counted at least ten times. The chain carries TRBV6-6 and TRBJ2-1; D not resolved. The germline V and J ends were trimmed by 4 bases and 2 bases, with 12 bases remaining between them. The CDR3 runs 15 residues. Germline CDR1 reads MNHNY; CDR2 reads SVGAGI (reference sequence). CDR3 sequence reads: CASSWAEPTYNEQFF. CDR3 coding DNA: TGTGCCAGCAGTTGGGCGGAACCGACCTACAATGAGCAGTTCTTC.

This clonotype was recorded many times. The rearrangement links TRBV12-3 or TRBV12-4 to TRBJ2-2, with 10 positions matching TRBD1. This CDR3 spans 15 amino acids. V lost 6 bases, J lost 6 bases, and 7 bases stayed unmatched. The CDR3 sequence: CASRGTGDLAGELFF. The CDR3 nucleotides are TGTGCCAGCAGGGGGACAGGGGATTTGGCCGGGGAGCTGTTTTTT.

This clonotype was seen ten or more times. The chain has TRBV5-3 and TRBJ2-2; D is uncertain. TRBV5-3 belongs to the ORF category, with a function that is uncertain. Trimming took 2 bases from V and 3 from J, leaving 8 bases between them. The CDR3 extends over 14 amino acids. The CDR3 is CARSFFRYTGELFF. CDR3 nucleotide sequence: TGTGCCAGAAGCTTCTTTAGGTACACCGGGGAGCTGTTTTTT.

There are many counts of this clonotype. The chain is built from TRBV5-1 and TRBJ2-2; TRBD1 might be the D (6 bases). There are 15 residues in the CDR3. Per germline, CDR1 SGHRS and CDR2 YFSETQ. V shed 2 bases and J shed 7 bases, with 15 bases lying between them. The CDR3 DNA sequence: TGCGCCAGCAGCTTTGGGACCAGGGGCGGCGGGGAGCTGTTTTTT. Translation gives CASSFGTRGGGELFF.

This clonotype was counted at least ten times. This CDR3 reads CASSLLSYEQYF. The DNA of the CDR3 is TGTGCCAGCAGCCTGCTCTCCTACGAGCAGTACTTC. The rearrangement links TRBV6-2 or TRBV6-3 to TRBJ2-7; D gene unclear. This CDR3 comprises 12 residues. CDR1 and CDR2 from the germline V gene are MNHEY and SVGEGT. Between the trimmed V and J ends, which lost 6 bases and 0 bases, there was a span of 6 bases.

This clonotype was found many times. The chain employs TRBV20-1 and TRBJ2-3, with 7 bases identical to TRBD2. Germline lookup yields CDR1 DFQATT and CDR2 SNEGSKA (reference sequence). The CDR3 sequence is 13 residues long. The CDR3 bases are TGCAAGGGTCAGGGAGGGGACACAGATACGCAGTATTTT. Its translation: CKGQGGDTDTQYF.

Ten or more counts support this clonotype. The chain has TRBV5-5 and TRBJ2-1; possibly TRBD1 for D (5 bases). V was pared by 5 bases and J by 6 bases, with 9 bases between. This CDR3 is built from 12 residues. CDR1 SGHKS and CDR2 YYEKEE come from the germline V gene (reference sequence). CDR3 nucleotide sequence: TGTGCCAGCAGTTTTCAGGGCAATGAGCAGTTCTTC. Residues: CASSFQGNEQFF.